The T cell receptor (beta chain) described here comes from a study of blood T cell repertoires in COVID-19. Across the study: The United States, Italy and Spain were the sources of the acute and convalescent COVID-19 samples. From T cells, B-cell-depleted T cells, or PBMCs came the material, which was cDNA or gDNA.

This clone appeared a single time. The germline V gene has CDR1 LNHDA and CDR2 SQIVND (reference sequence). J lost 1 base, V lost 6 bases, and 8 bases had no gene match. The CDR3 loop spans 16 amino acids. As originally analysed: For nucleated cells, counts were estimated from reference gene primer amplification. The method was immunoSEQ multiplex PCR; TCRdb's version includes in-frame clones alone and lacks a portion of them. From that table come the V and J calls and clone size; the DNA was used to work out D and trimming. The sample includes 86,000 or so clones, nearly 95% seen only once; the top ten take about 4.7%.

The chain is built from TRBV19 and TRBJ1-5; 8 bases map to TRBD1. The receptor comes from a human donor with active COVID-19. The donor label of this sample is uncertain. Input material: peripheral blood. Here the CDR3 DNA reads TGTGCCAGTAGACAGGGGGGTTTGGGCAGCAATCAGCCCCAGCATTTT. This encodes CASRQGGLGSNQPQHF.